This record looks at one TCR beta chain sequence and its context. The data derive from a study of chemoradiotherapy in HPV16-positive cancers. The CDR3 is 12 amino acids. The germline V gene has CDR1 MNHNY and CDR2 SVGAGI (reference sequence). V lost 7 bases and J lost 4; bases outside the gene matches: 2. Using immunoSEQ multiplex PCR, the repertoire was profiled, and TCRdb retains in-frame clones only, with some absent. The profile shows some 13,000 clones, around 68% of them singletons. This sample was gathered from a patient who underwent chemoradiotherapy. V usage is TRBV6-6 and J usage is TRBJ1-2; TRBD1 matches at 8 bases. The receptor was derived from a human donor with HPV-associated anogenital cancer. Here the CDR3 DNA reads TGTGCCAGCAACGGACAGGGCTATGGCTACACCTTC. This codes for CASNGQGYGYTF.